These T cell receptor beta chains were read from a single sample in a study of blood T cell repertoires in COVID-19. Profiled with immunoSEQ multiplex PCR; TCRdb holds only in-frame clones, not every one. The sample has under 170,000 clones, 84% seen once. The sequenced sample was peripheral blood. The source is a man in his sixties or seventies with acute or convalescent COVID-19. CDR3s include the opening cysteine and the closing phenylalanine or tryptophan. Each record gives: D gene, clone size, J gene, V gene, CDR3 DNA, CDR3 protein. A D gene is named only where the DNA matches it firmly. Clone size is not always given. Where it is, it says once, few, many or a class for expanded clones.

TRBD2 . TRBJ2-7 TRBV4-2 TGTGCCAGCAGCCAAGCGGGGGGGGAAGGCGAGCAGTACTTC CASSQAGGEGEQYF
TRBD1 . TRBJ2-5 TRBV28 TGTGCCAGCAGCGACAGGGGAGGAATCACAGAGACCCAGTACTTC CASSDRGGITETQYF
TRBD1 once TRBJ2-5 TRBV2 TGTGCCAGCAATCGGGACAGGGGGGGGAATAGTGCAGAGACCCAGTACTTC CASNRDRGGNSAETQYF
. . TRBJ1-4 TRBV5-1 TGCGCCAGCAGCTTAAGTAGCGCAACTAATGAAAAACTGTTTTTT CASSLSSATNEKLFF
TRBD2 . TRBJ2-1 TRBV7-6 TGTGCCAGCAGCCTTGCTAGCGGGAGTTCCTACAATGAGCAGTTCTTC CASSLASGSSYNEQFF
. . TRBJ1-5 TRBV19 TGTGCCAGTACGGCCGGGAATCAGCCCCAGCATTTT CASTAGNQPQHF
. . TRBJ1-2 TRBV4-1 TGCGCCAGCAGCCAAAATCGGATGATTACCATCAGGGGCTACACCTTC CASSQNRMITIRGYTF
. few TRBJ1-3 TRBV21-1 TGTGCCAGCAGAACCCTAGGGGGAATCATACACACCATATATTTT CASRTLGGIIHTIYF
. . TRBJ1-4 TRBV6-5 TGTGCCAGCAGTTACGGGGGCTCTAATGAAAAACTGTTTTTT CASSYGGSNEKLFF
. . TRBJ1-1 TRBV5-1 TGCGCCAGCAGCTTGGAGGCTACAGGGACCACTGAAGCTTTCTTT CASSLEATGTTEAFF
TRBD1 . TRBJ2-5 TRBV28 TGTGCCAGCAGTTTAGTCAGGGGGCTCCAAGAGACCCAGTACTTC CASSLVRGLQETQYF
TRBD2 . TRBJ2-1 TRBV27 TGTGCCAGCAGTTTATGGTCTAGCGGCTCCTACAATGAGCAGTTCTTC CASSLWSSGSYNEQFF
. . TRBJ2-2 TRBV6-6 TGTGCCAGCAGTACGGACATAACCGGGGAGCTGTTTTTT CASSTDITGELFF
TRBD2 . TRBJ2-2 TRBV2 TGTGCCAGCATTAGTAGCGGGACCACCGGGGAGCTGTTTTTT CASISSGTTGELFF
TRBD1 many TRBJ2-1 TRBV24-1 TGTGCCACCAGTGATCTCGGACAGGGGCCTCCTGAGCAGTTCTTC CATSDLGQGPPEQFF
. . TRBJ1-2 TRBV28 TGTGCCAGCTATGAGAGCGGGGTCTATGGCTACACCTTC CASYESGVYGYTF
. . TRBJ1-1 TRBV28 TGTGCCAGCAGTTTCCCAGGGGTCGACACTGAAGCTTTCTTT CASSFPGVDTEAFF
TRBD1 . TRBJ2-5 TRBV10-3 TGTGCCATCAGTGAGTCCAGCGCAGGGGGCAAGGAGACCCAGTACTTC CAISESSAGGKETQYF
. . TRBJ2-3 TRBV28 TGTGCCAGCAGGGAGGAGGCGCAGTATTTT CASREEAQYF
TRBD1 . TRBJ1-5 TRBV19 TGTGCCAGTAGTCTTCAGGGACAGTCCCCGGTACCCCAGCATTTT CASSLQGQSPVPQHF
TRBD2 . TRBJ2-7 TRBV27 TGTGCCAGCAGTCCGGGTCTAGCGGGGTCCTGGGGCGAGCAGTACTTC CASSPGLAGSWGEQYF
TRBD1 . TRBJ1-5 TRBV10-3 TGTGCCATCAGCCGGCGGGACAGCTATAATCAGCCCCAGCATTTT CAISRRDSYNQPQHF
TRBD1 . TRBJ2-5 TRBV24-1 TGTGCCACCAGTGATGGGGGACAGGGGCCCCAAGAGACCCAGTACTTC CATSDGGQGPQETQYF
TRBD1 . TRBJ2-2 TRBV14 TGTGCCAGCAGCCACCCTCGGGCAGGGGGCGTCCGAAGCGGGGAGCTGTTTTTT CASSHPRAGGVRSGELFF
. . TRBJ2-5 TRBV10-3 TGTGCCATCAGTGAGACGCCAGAGGTTCCAGAGACCCAGTACTTC CAISETPEVPETQYF
. . TRBJ1-2 TRBV5-1 TGCGCCAGCGCCGGGACATCTAACTATGGCTACACCTTC CASAGTSNYGYTF
TRBD2 . TRBJ2-3 TRBV7-3 TGTGCCAGCAGCTTATCGACTAGCGGGGGGGCTACTGGTACGCAGTATTTT CASSLSTSGGATGTQYF